Shown below are 16 T cell receptor beta chains from a single sample sequenced in a study of CD8+CD57+ T cells in acquired aplastic anemia. The patients chosen for sequencing had shown expansion of CD8+CD57+ cells (detected by flow cytometry). Genomic DNA, serving as template, underwent TCR beta VDJ and CDR3 profiling. TCRdb processed the reads anew with MiXCR; each CDR3 protein has one entry. The sample lists more than 150,000 distinct CDR3 sequences, more than 45% occurring once. What was sequenced was sorted CD4+, CD8+, or CD8+CD57+ T cells (not recorded which) from PBMCs. Receptor source: a human donor with aplastic anemia.

This clonotype has only a few counts. The chain couples TRBV15 to TRBJ2-1, with D hard to call. The CDR3 totals 16 residues. Germline V CDR1 and CDR2: LNHNV, YYDKDF (reference sequence). V lost 1 base to trimming and J lost 2 bases, with 12 bases between them. The CDR3 spells CATSRVLVDPYNEQFF. The CDR3, as DNA: TGTGCCACCAGCAGAGTATTAGTAGATCCCTACAATGAGCAGTTCTTC.

With regard to this clonotype: With a much larger clone just one base away, this may be a read error. V gene TRBV9 combines with J gene TRBJ2-1, with D tentatively TRBD1 or TRBD2 (7 bases each). This CDR3 has 14 amino acids. The germline V and J ends were trimmed by 5 bases and 8 bases, with 17 bases remaining between them. Germline loops: CDR1 SGDLS, CDR2 YYNGEE. This CDR3 reads CASRQGAGGDEQFF. DNA for the CDR3: TGTGCCAGCAGACAAGGGGCAGGGGGGGATGAGCAGTTCTTC.

The rearrangement joins TRBV4-2 to TRBJ2-7, with 10 bases that match TRBD2. Germline trimming cut 0 bases from V and 7 bases from J; bases unmatched to any gene: 12. The germline V gene has CDR1 LGHNA and CDR2 YNFKEQ. This CDR3 has 17 residues. CDR3 in amino acids: CASSQDGVAGGDGEQYF. CDR3 sequence (DNA): TGTGCCAGCAGCCAAGATGGGGTAGCGGGGGGAGATGGGGAGCAGTACTTC.

This clonotype was seen a handful of times. The chain combines TRBV2 with TRBJ1-2; D is unresolved. The CDR3 length is 10 residues. V shed 5 bases and J shed 8 bases, with 6 bases lying between them. Germline V gives CDR1 SNHLY, CDR2 FYNNEI. This CDR3 is CASSTQGYTF. For the CDR3, the DNA is TGTGCCAGCAGTACACAGGGCTACACCTTC. Full variable domain (outside the CDR3, taken from reference TRBV2 and TRBJ1-2): EPEVTQTPSHQVTQMGQEVILRCVPISNHLYFYWYRQILGQKVEFLVSFYNNEISEKSEIFDDQFSVERPDGSNFTLKIRSTKLEDSAMYFCASSTQGYTFGSGTRLTVV.

The V and J genes are TRBV2 and TRBJ1-6; D is ambiguous. V shed 7 bases and J shed 8 bases, with 12 bases lying between them. The CDR3 is 13 residues long. Germline CDR1 is SNHLY and CDR2 is FYNNEI. This CDR3 is CASTLLVDSPLHF. The CDR3 nucleotides read TGTGCCAGCACCCTCCTTGTAGATTCACCCCTCCACTTT.

The sample holds a few counts of this clonotype. The gene calls are TRBV25-1 and TRBJ1-2; 10 bases match TRBD1. The CDR3 consists of 15 residues. From germline, CDR1 is MGHDK and CDR2 SYGVNS. The ends lost 6 bases at V and 5 bases at J; junction bases unmatched: 9. CDR3 nucleotide sequence: TGTGCCAGCAGCTCCAATGGACAGGGGGTTTATGGCTACACCTTC. This gives the protein CASSSNGQGVYGYTF.

This clonotype is medium-sized in the sample. J is TRBJ2-2 and V is TRBV2; D not resolved. Trimming removed 7 bases at V and 3 bases at J, with 9 bases between. Germline V lookup: CDR1 SNHLY, CDR2 FYNNEI. The CDR3 consists of 13 residues. The CDR3 DNA reads TGTGCCAGCACCGACTCGTACACCGGGGAGCTGTTTTTT. Translated: CASTDSYTGELFF.

The chain recombines TRBV2 with TRBJ1-2; 10 bases agree with TRBD1. Trimming at V came to 5 bases and at J to 5 bases, leaving 8 bases not matched to a gene. This CDR3 spans 15 amino acids. Germline values: CDR1 SNHLY, CDR2 FYNNEI. CDR3 loop: CASSSGTGERYGYTF. In DNA form, the CDR3 reads TGTGCCAGCAGTTCCGGGACAGGGGAAAGGTATGGCTACACCTTC.

This clonotype came up many times. V and J are TRBV7-3 and TRBJ2-3; perhaps TRBD2 as D (6 bases). Germline V CDR1 and CDR2: SGHTA, FQGTGA. This CDR3 has 18 amino acids. The germline V and J ends were trimmed by 1 base and 0 bases, with 17 bases remaining between them. DNA for the CDR3: TGTGCCAGCAGCTTAAGGGCCCCGGGCGGGGCAAGCACAGATACGCAGTATTTT. It translates to CASSLRAPGGASTDTQYF.

This chain connects TRBV25-1 to TRBJ2-1, with D unclear. The CDR3 has 11 amino acids. Germline loops: CDR1 MGHDK, CDR2 SYGVNS. V was cut by 3 bases and J by 8 bases, with 5 bases left in between. The CDR3 DNA reads as TGTGCCAGCAGTGAGGCGGATGAGCAGTTCTTC. It is translated as CASSEADEQFF.

On this clonotype itself: This clone may be a read error of a much larger clone one base away. The chain combines TRBV14 with TRBJ1-1; perhaps TRBD1 as D (5 bases). CDR3 length equals 13 residues. In germline, CDR1 is SGHDN, CDR2 FVKESK. As DNA, the CDR3 is TGTGCCTGCAGCCCAGGGTTATGGACTGAAGCTTTCTTT. This encodes CACSPGLWTEAFF.

This clonotype was seen a handful of times. The rearrangement links TRBV25-1 to TRBJ1-2, with D maybe TRBD1 (5 bases). Trimming pared 3 bases from V and 7 bases from J, leaving 12 bases between. This CDR3 has 13 residues. Germline V gene sequence: CDR1 MGHDK, CDR2 SYGVNS. The CDR3 reads CASSDSTEGGYTF. In nucleotides, the CDR3 is TGTGCCAGCAGTGACTCGACAGAGGGTGGCTACACCTTC.

The gene calls are TRBV15 and TRBJ2-7; D is undetermined. The germline CDR1 and CDR2 sequences are LNHNV and YYDKDF (reference sequence). With 3 bases removed from V and 3 bases from J, the gap between germline ends came to 15 bases. This CDR3 region has 15 residues. In nucleotides, the CDR3 is TGTGCCACCAGCAGCCAAGAAGGATATTTCTACGAGCAGTACTTC. Protein sequence: CATSSQEGYFYEQYF.

This clonotype was found a few times. The chain carries TRBV7-2 and TRBJ2-7, with TRBD2 as a possible D gene (5 bases). The CDR3 totals 13 residues. V shed 6 bases and J shed 0 bases, with 9 bases lying between them. CDR1 and CDR2 (germline): SGHTA, FQGNSA. CDR3 protein: CASSYGDSYEQYF. As DNA, the CDR3 is TGTGCCAGCAGTTACGGGGACTCCTACGAGCAGTACTTC.

CDR3 sequence reads: CSATGTESTDTQYF. The CDR3 nucleotides are TGCAGCGCGACCGGGACAGAAAGCACAGATACGCAGTATTTT. This chain connects TRBV29-1 to TRBJ2-3; 7 bases align to TRBD1. The CDR3 has 14 amino acids. After removal of 7 bases from V and 0 bases from J, the junction contained 7 bases not matched to a gene. CDR1 and CDR2 (germline): SQVTM, ANQGSEA.

Points on this clonotype: Germline is not matched at one junction end, which may reflect a read error. The genes are TRBV19 and TRBJ2-7; D is perhaps TRBD2 (7 bases). This CDR3 region has 16 residues. Germline CDR1 is LNHDA and CDR2 is SQIVND (reference sequence). CDR3 in DNA: TGTGCCAGTAGTCTCCCGAGGGGGGGGGTCTCCTACGGGCAGTACTTC. The encoded protein is CASSLPRGGVSYGQYF.